The 28 T cell receptor beta chains given below trace back to one sample, sequenced in a study of T cell repertoires in cytomegalovirus infection. TCRdb re-analysed the reads in MiXCR, keeping a single row per CDR3 protein. This sample has around 450,000 distinct CDR3 sequences; approximately 30% occur once, and the top ten carry approximately 14%. The material sequenced was PBMCs. Receptors were obtained from a human donor in good health (CMV status not recorded). Some clones in this sample may be carry-over from other donors' samples.

The chain couples TRBV19 to TRBJ1-6, with 8 positions matching TRBD1. V shed 7 bases and J 7 bases; nucleotides not matched to a gene: 9. Germline-derived CDR1 and CDR2 are LNHDA and SQIVND (reference sequence). This CDR3 has 15 amino acids. In DNA form, the CDR3 reads TGTGCCAGTAACCCATCGACAGGGGAGAATTCACCCCTCCACTTT. This codes for CASNPSTGENSPLHF.

This clonotype was found many times. The chain recombines TRBV7-2 with TRBJ1-6; TRBD1 might be the D (5 bases). Germline V gene lookup returns CDR1 SGHTA and CDR2 FQGNSA. Trimming pared 8 bases from V and 9 bases from J, leaving 20 bases between. The CDR3 has 15 residues. CDR3 nucleotides: TGTGCCAGCGGCCACCGCGGATCTAGGGGTTCACCCCTCCACTTT. It is translated as CASGHRGSRGSPLHF.

The sample holds a few counts of this clonotype. The chain couples TRBV23-1 to TRBJ2-3; D not resolved. TRBV23-1 is noted as an ORF with a role that remains uncertain. V shed 0 bases and J shed 0 bases, with 4 bases lying between them. The CDR3 consists of 14 residues. The CDR3 DNA is TGCGCCAGCAGTCAATCGGCCAGCACAGATACGCAGTATTTT. Its protein is CASSQSASTDTQYF.

The V call is TRBV6-8, the J call TRBJ1-1, with D tentatively TRBD1 (5 bases). Germline lookup yields CDR1 MNHGY and CDR2 SAAAGT. The CDR3 is 11 amino acids. V was clipped by 6 bases and J by 10 bases, with 12 bases between them. DNA of the CDR3: TGTGCCAGCAGCTCGTTGGGGGGAGCTTTCTTT. Amino acid sequence: CASSSLGGAFF.

For this clonotype: A much more abundant neighbour one base away suggests this may be a read error. The chain uses TRBV7-2 and TRBJ2-1; D not resolved. The CDR3 sequence is 13 residues long. V lost 5 bases and J lost 9, with 14 bases in between. Germline V lookup: CDR1 SGHTA, CDR2 FQGNSA. Here the CDR3 reads CASSRNGKGEQFF. The CDR3 nucleotides are TGTGCCAGCAGCCGCAACGGAAAGGGTGAGCAGTTCTTC.

Many counts were recorded for this clonotype. The chain recombines TRBV7-6 with TRBJ2-1; D may be TRBD2 (6 bases). This CDR3 spans 14 amino acids. Germline CDR1 reads SGHVS; CDR2 reads FNYEAQ. V lost 0 bases and J 7 bases, leaving 10 bases between the germline ends. The CDR3 reads CASSLAGLTNEQFF. The CDR3 bases are TGTGCCAGCAGCTTAGCTGGACTAACTAATGAGCAGTTCTTC.

This clonotype was seen many times. The rearrangement joins TRBV7-2 to TRBJ2-7; no definite D call. Trimming shortened V by 1 base and J by 5 bases, and 15 bases separated the two germline ends. This CDR3 contains 15 residues. Germline V gene lookup returns CDR1 SGHTA and CDR2 FQGNSA. The CDR3 DNA reads as TGTGCCAGCAGCTTAGGGGCAGGATCTGGGGACGAGCAGTACTTC. It translates to CASSLGAGSGDEQYF.

At least ten counts were recorded for this clonotype. This rearrangement joins TRBV7-9 to TRBJ2-3; D uncertain. The length of the CDR3 is 14 residues. CDR1 is SEHNR and CDR2 is FQNEAQ in the germline V gene (reference sequence). Trimming left V 5 bases short and J 0 bases short, with 9 bases between. The CDR3 sequence is CASSLGRSTDTQYF. In DNA form, the CDR3 reads TGTGCCAGCAGCCTTGGACGGAGCACAGATACGCAGTATTTT.

The sample holds many counts of this clonotype. The V gene is TRBV7-9, the J gene TRBJ1-1; perhaps TRBD1 as D (5 bases). The CDR3 has 12 residues. Trimming cost V 5 bases and J 5 bases, with 9 bases left between them. CDR1 is SEHNR, CDR2 FQNEAQ, per germline (reference sequence). The CDR3 nucleotides read TGTGCCAGCAGCACCAGGGTTACTGAAGCTTTCTTT. This encodes CASSTRVTEAFF.

The chain couples TRBV6-1 to TRBJ2-1; 13 bases line up with TRBD2. The CDR3 is 15 residues long. Germline V gives CDR1 MNHNS, CDR2 SASEGT. After removal of 5 bases from V and 10 bases from J, the junction contained 8 bases not matched to a gene. CDR3 nucleotides: TGTGCCAGCAGTCAGCGACTAGCGGGGGGCGAAGAGCAGTTCTTC. Protein product: CASSQRLAGGEEQFF.

This clonotype was counted between two and nine times. The chain uses TRBV19 and TRBJ1-6, with D tentatively TRBD1 (5 bases). Trimming cost V 4 bases and J 6 bases, with 13 bases left between them. CDR1 and CDR2 from the germline V gene are LNHDA and SQIVND (reference sequence). CDR3 size: 15 residues. In DNA, the CDR3 is TGTGCCAGTAGTACCCTGATAGGGACTAATTCACCCCTCCACTTT. Its translation: CASSTLIGTNSPLHF.

This clonotype was counted only a few times. The V and J genes are TRBV30 and TRBJ1-1; TRBD1 is a possible D gene (6 bases). V was clipped by 7 bases and J by 6 bases, with 18 bases between them. The CDR3 length is 13 residues. CDR1 and CDR2 from the germline V gene are GTSNPN and SVGIG (reference sequence). The CDR3 DNA sequence: TGTGCCTTGAACAGGGTCTCCCGTCCTGAAGCTTTCTTT. Translated, it gives CALNRVSRPEAFF.

The V gene is TRBV27, the J gene TRBJ2-7; the D gene is possibly TRBD1 (7 bases). Germline V gives CDR1 MNHEY, CDR2 SMNVEV (reference sequence). The V and J ends lost 8 bases and 2 bases respectively, with 16 bases between them. CDR3 size: 14 residues. The CDR3 loop is CASSTRGAPYEQYF. The CDR3 bases are TGTGCCAGCTCAACCAGGGGGGCACCCTACGAGCAGTACTTC.

This clonotype was seen a few times. V usage is TRBV19 and J usage is TRBJ1-2, with 10 positions matching TRBD1. This CDR3 has 15 residues. The trim removed 5 bases at V and 2 bases at J, leaving 5 bases unmatched. Germline CDR1 and CDR2: LNHDA and SQIVND (reference sequence). CDR3 in DNA: TGTGCCAGTAGTCTACAGACAGGGGGCAACTATGGCTACACCTTC. Residues: CASSLQTGGNYGYTF.

The gene calls are TRBV7-3 and TRBJ2-1; 8 nucleotides align to TRBD2. The CDR3 totals 15 residues. Germline CDR1 reads SGHTA; CDR2 reads FQGTGA. Unmatched junction bases numbered 11, after V lost 5 bases and J lost 8 bases. This chain's CDR3 is CASSKRGSNLHEQFF. The CDR3 DNA reads as TGTGCCAGCAGCAAGCGGGGGAGTAATCTCCATGAGCAGTTCTTC.

This clonotype was seen only a few times. This chain connects TRBV19 to TRBJ2-5; D remains ambiguous. V gave up 0 bases and J gave up 7 bases, with 15 bases separating them. The CDR3 loop spans 15 amino acids. Looked up from germline, CDR1 is LNHDA and CDR2 is SQIVND (reference sequence). The CDR3 reads CASSIDGTAWGTQYF. The CDR3 DNA is TGTGCCAGTAGTATAGACGGTACAGCCTGGGGGACCCAGTACTTC. The whole variable domain, filled in from reference TRBV19 and TRBJ2-5, reads DGGITQSPKYLFRKEGQNVTLSCEQNLNHDAMYWYRQDPGQGLRLIYYSQIVNDFQKGDIAEGYSVSREKKESFPLTVTSAQKNPTAFYLCASSIDGTAWGTQYFGPGTRLLVL.

Concerning this clonotype itself: At one boundary the junction diverges from the germline segment, which might be a read error. The chain uses TRBV7-6 and TRBJ1-1, with TRBD1 identical over 7 bases. Looked up from germline, CDR1 is SGHVS and CDR2 is FNYEAQ. The length of the CDR3 is 13 residues. The CDR3 nucleotides read TGTGCCAGCAGCCTACAGGGGCAGGAAATGGCTATCTTT. This gives the protein CASSLQGQEMAIF.

This clonotype was detected many times. The rearrangement joins TRBV6-5 to TRBJ1-6; unclear D gene. This CDR3 comprises 12 residues. CDR1 and CDR2 (germline): MNHEY, SVGAGI. V dropped 2 bases and J dropped 6 bases, with 2 bases sitting between them. CDR3 sequence reads: CASSYSNSPLHF. CDR3 sequence (DNA): TGTGCCAGCAGTTACAGTAATTCACCCCTCCACTTT.

The V call is TRBV2, the J call TRBJ2-4, with 11 positions matching TRBD1. The germline CDR1 and CDR2 sequences are SNHLY and FYNNEI. The J segment lost 8 bases and the V segment lost 7 bases, leaving 7 bases of the junction unmatched. The CDR3 contains 14 residues. The DNA of the CDR3 is TGTGCCAGCACTCAGGACAGGGGGCAGGACATTCAGTACTTC. Translation gives CASTQDRGQDIQYF.

This chain uses TRBV28 with TRBJ1-1; D is uncertain. V was clipped by 6 bases and J by 1 base, with 12 bases between them. Germline V gene sequence: CDR1 MDHEN, CDR2 SYDVKM. This CDR3 region has 14 residues. CDR3 nucleotide sequence: TGTGCCAGCAGAATTACCGGCGGGAACACTGAAGCTTTCTTT. It codes for CASRITGGNTEAFF.

The chain carries TRBV4-1 and TRBJ2-2, with 8 nucleotides matching TRBD1. There are 16 residues in the CDR3. The J segment lost 6 bases and the V segment lost 1 base, leaving 7 bases of the junction unmatched. The V gene's germline CDR1 is MGHRA and CDR2 YSYEKL. The CDR3 region is CASSQVGQGAAGELFF. The CDR3 nucleotides read TGCGCCAGCAGCCAAGTTGGGCAGGGGGCCGCCGGGGAGCTGTTTTTT.

The chain is built from TRBV5-4 and TRBJ2-1, with a tentative D call TRBD2 (7 bases). The CDR3 is 16 amino acids. Trimming pared 4 bases from V and 0 bases from J, leaving 14 bases between. The V gene's germline CDR1 is SGHNT and CDR2 YYREEE (reference sequence). CDR3 in amino acids: CASSPRGPSSYNEQFF. In nucleotides, the CDR3 is TGTGCCAGCAGCCCGCGGGGGCCTAGCTCCTACAATGAGCAGTTCTTC.

The CDR3 reads CASSLVSGGHTEAFF. CDR3 nucleotide sequence: TGTGCCAGCAGCTTAGTTTCCGGGGGGCACACTGAAGCTTTCTTT. The chain combines TRBV7-8 with TRBJ1-1, with D possibly TRBD1 on 6 matching bases. The CDR3 extends over 15 amino acids. V lost 1 base to trimming and J lost 3 bases, with 12 bases between them. Germline-derived CDR1 and CDR2 are SGHVS and FQNEAQ. The complete variable domain, with remaining parts taken from reference TRBV7-8 and TRBJ1-1, reads GAGVSQSPRYKVAKRGQDVALRCDPISGHVSLFWYQQALGQGPEFLTYFQNEAQLDKSGLPSDRFFAERPEGSVSTLKIQRTQQEDSAVYLCASSLVSGGHTEAFFGQGTRLTVV.

This clonotype was seen many times. CDR3 bases: TGTGCCAGCAGACGGGACCTTAGCAATCAGCCCCAGCATTTT. Residues: CASRRDLSNQPQHF. V usage is TRBV12-3 or TRBV12-4 and J usage is TRBJ1-5; the D gene is possibly TRBD1 (5 bases). The length of the CDR3 is 14 residues. V was trimmed by 6 bases and J by 0 bases, leaving 9 bases between them.

This chain connects TRBV5-1 to TRBJ2-7; D is possibly TRBD1 (6 bases). Germline V gives CDR1 SGHRS, CDR2 YFSETQ. V shed 1 base and J shed 0 bases, with 11 bases lying between them. The CDR3 sequence is 15 residues long. CDR3 sequence: CASSLYQGSSYEQYF. The CDR3 region has the DNA TGCGCCAGCAGCTTGTACCAGGGGAGCTCCTACGAGCAGTACTTC.

This clonotype has only a few counts. V usage is TRBV20-1 and J usage is TRBJ2-3; 7 nucleotides align to TRBD1. The CDR3 contains 14 residues. Germline V gene data show CDR1 as DFQATT and CDR2 as SNEGSKA (reference sequence). V lost 1 base to trimming and J lost 4 bases; unmatched junction nucleotides: 5. The CDR3 here is CSARGLQGADTQYF. The CDR3 region has the DNA TGCAGTGCTAGAGGGCTCCAGGGGGCAGATACGCAGTATTTT.

Note on this clonotype: It is likely a read error, because the conserved phenylalanine at the end of the CDR3 is missing. The chain has TRBV27 and TRBJ2-7; perhaps D is TRBD1 or TRBD2 (5 bases each). Per germline, CDR1 MNHEY and CDR2 SMNVEV (reference sequence). CDR3 length equals 13 residues. The V gene lost 6 bases and the J gene lost 7 bases, with 16 bases spanning the gap. The CDR3 DNA reads TGTGCCAGCAGCAAAGGGTGGGACGGGGAGCAGTACTTA. Translating gives CASSKGWDGEQYL.

This clonotype was found a few times. The V and J genes are TRBV28 and TRBJ2-3, with D unclear. The CDR3 extends over 12 amino acids. CDR1 is MDHEN, CDR2 SYDVKM, per germline. Trimming took off 2 bases at V and 4 bases at J, with 4 bases between the two ends. The CDR3 here is CASSLISDTQYF. The CDR3 nucleotides read TGTGCCAGCAGTTTAATCTCAGATACGCAGTATTTT.